The 10 T cell receptor beta chains reported below all come from one sample, sequenced in a study of blood T cell repertoires in COVID-19 (dated by TCRdb to 2018 to 2020). The library was made by the immunoSEQ multiplex PCR assay. TCRdb re-hosts the immuneACCESS table, in-frame sequences only. Its copies lack some clones; in the studies checked, an unresolved V gene accounts for under half of them, and the cause for the rest is not known. Here the sample has approximately 210,000 clones; just under 85% occur a single time. The ten largest clones represent about 15% of the sample. Sequenced material: PBMCs or T cells enriched from blood (not recorded which). The receptors here all came from a man between 40 and 49 years old who had recovered from COVID-19.

The V and J genes are TRBV27 and TRBJ2-7, with 9 bases that match TRBD2. The junction had 7 bases not matched to a gene; V was cut back by 3 bases and J by 7 bases. The CDR3 totals 14 residues. Per the germline V gene, CDR1 is MNHEY and CDR2 is SMNVEV (reference sequence). For the CDR3, the DNA is TGTGCCAGCAGTTTTGCGGGAGGGCCCTCGGAGCAGTACTTC. It specifies CASSFAGGPSEQYF.

This chain uses TRBV10-3 with TRBJ2-2; weak D call: TRBD1 (5 bases). Germline CDR1 is ENHRY and CDR2 is SYGVKD. CDR3 size: 10 residues. V gave up 10 bases and J gave up 9 bases, with 9 bases separating them. The CDR3 region has the DNA TGTGCCACCAGACAGCGGGAGCTGTTTTTT. Translating it yields CATRQRELFF.

This clone was detected only a few times. The same CDR3 can be traced to other DNA sequences in this sample. The chain recombines TRBV19 with TRBJ1-5; D perhaps matches TRBD1 (5 bases). CDR1 LNHDA and CDR2 SQIVND come from the germline V gene (reference sequence). CDR3 length: 14 residues. Trimming pared 6 bases from V and 2 bases from J, leaving 11 bases between. The CDR3 sequence: CASSLGGGNQPQHF. CDR3 DNA sequence: TGTGCCAGTAGCTTGGGGGGTGGCAATCAGCCCCAGCATTTT.

This clone was found once. The genes are TRBV11-2 and TRBJ2-1; a possible D gene is TRBD2 (5 bases). Germline CDR1 and CDR2: SGHAT and FQNNGV. V dropped 9 bases and J dropped 2 bases, with 8 bases sitting between them. The CDR3 has 12 amino acids. The CDR3 spells CASSAAYNEQFF. The CDR3 DNA reads TGTGCCAGTAGCGCGGCCTACAATGAGCAGTTCTTC.

The table lists this clone with many counts. The chain joins TRBV7-9 to TRBJ1-1, with 7 bases that match TRBD1. With V trimmed by 4 bases and J by 6 bases, 14 bases remained unmatched. Per the germline V gene, CDR1 is SEHNR and CDR2 is FQNEAQ (reference sequence). This CDR3 region has 16 residues. The DNA of the CDR3 is TGTGCCAGCAGCTCCGGACAGGTAATTCGGTGGGCTGAAGCTTTCTTT. This translates into CASSSGQVIRWAEAFF.

CDR3 region: CAWSVPEIRGWNYGYTF. The CDR3 DNA is TGTGCCTGGAGTGTCCCCGAGATAAGGGGGTGGAACTATGGCTACACCTTC. The rearrangement links TRBV30 to TRBJ1-2, with a possible D match to TRBD1 (6 bases). The CDR3 is made up of 17 amino acids. Germline loops: CDR1 GTSNPN, CDR2 SVGIG (reference sequence). V was pared by 0 bases and J by 2 bases, with 19 bases between.

This clone was seen more than once but under ten times. The chain is built from TRBV12-5 and TRBJ1-1; no clear D. Germline CDR1 reads LGHNT; CDR2 reads FRNRAP. This CDR3 has 13 residues. V was cut by 1 base and J by 5 bases, with 8 bases left in between. CDR3 region: CASGLGLGTEAFF. The CDR3 DNA follows: TGTGCTAGTGGTTTGGGACTCGGGACTGAAGCTTTCTTT.

V is TRBV2 and J is TRBJ1-1, with D perhaps matching TRBD1 (5 bases). CDR1 SNHLY and CDR2 FYNNEI come from the germline V gene. The CDR3 spans 14 residues. V lost 7 bases and J 5 bases, leaving 17 bases between the germline ends. In DNA, the CDR3 is TGTGCCAGCACCGGAGAAGGTGGGGGGACTGAAGCTTTCTTT. It is translated as CASTGEGGGTEAFF.

This clone has a count of ten or more. The J gene is TRBJ2-7, the V gene TRBV10-3; TRBD1 aligns across 10 bases. The V segment lost 6 bases and the J segment 2 bases; nucleotides outside the gene matches: 4. Germline V gene data show CDR1 as ENHRY and CDR2 as SYGVKD. This CDR3 comprises 14 residues. CDR3 DNA: TGTGCCATCAGCGGACAGGGGGGGACCTACGAGCAGTACTTC. Its translation is CAISGQGGTYEQYF.

The chain has TRBV29-1 and TRBJ1-3; a weak D match, TRBD1 (6 bases). V was pared by 4 bases and J by 4 bases, with 8 bases between. CDR1 and CDR2 (germline): SQVTM, ANQGSEA. The CDR3 is 12 amino acids. The CDR3 DNA follows: TGCAGCGTTGCAGGGGCAGGAAACACCATATATTTT. This codes for CSVAGAGNTIYF.